This entry lists 9 T cell receptor beta chains sequenced from one sample in a study of T cells of healthy individuals. In TCRdb, the 5' RACE reads were re-called with MiXCR into one record per CDR3 protein. This sample carries 60,000 to 70,000 distinct CDR3 sequences, roughly 17% of them seen once, and the ten largest clones take around 4.5%. The receptors come from a human donor in good health.

J is TRBJ2-7 and V is TRBV21-1; the table's TRBD1 call for D was not verified on the DNA. TRBV21-1 represents a pseudogene. This CDR3 spans 15 amino acids. The DNA of the CDR3 is TGTGCCAGCAGCAAAGACGGGACAGGGGGTGACGAGCAGTACTTC. Translated, it gives CASSKDGTGGDEQYF.

This clonotype occurred a few times. The chain uses TRBV20-1 and TRBJ1-2; no clear D. The CDR3 length is 14 residues. Germline-derived CDR1 and CDR2 are DFQATT and SNEGSKA (reference sequence). V was shortened by 0 bases and J by 4 bases, with 12 bases between the two germline ends. CDR3 coding DNA: TGCAGTGCTAGAGATGAGGGCGCAAGCTATGGCTACACCTTC. Translation gives CSARDEGASYGYTF.

This clonotype has at least ten counts. The chain uses TRBV19 and TRBJ1-5; D remains unclear. The CDR3 runs 14 residues. Trimming removed 1 base from V and 0 bases from J, with 4 bases in between. Germline CDR1 LNHDA, CDR2 SQIVND (reference sequence). The CDR3 region has the DNA TGTGCCAGTAGTATAGGTGTTAGCAATCAGCCCCAGCATTTT. It specifies CASSIGVSNQPQHF.

The rearrangement uses TRBV27 and TRBJ1-4; D is undetermined. CDR1 is MNHEY and CDR2 is SMNVEV in the germline V gene (reference sequence). The CDR3 runs to 15 residues. V was clipped by 2 bases and J by 4 bases, with 11 bases between them. Written as DNA, the CDR3 is TGTGCCAGCAGTTTAAGGTGGCGGATTAATGAAAAACTGTTTTTT. This codes for CASSLRWRINEKLFF.

This clonotype was seen a handful of times. The chain links TRBV20-1 to TRBJ2-7, with TRBD2 identical over 7 bases. The trim removed 0 bases at V and 0 bases at J, leaving 11 bases unmatched. The CDR3 runs to 17 residues. Per the germline V gene, CDR1 is DFQATT and CDR2 is SNEGSKA (reference sequence). The CDR3 bases are TGCAGTGCTAGAGATAGGGACCTTGGGACTATCTCCTACGAGCAGTACTTC. This gives the protein CSARDRDLGTISYEQYF.

This clonotype has a handful of counts. The V gene is TRBV7-2, the J gene TRBJ1-4; 7 bases line up with TRBD1. V dropped 1 base and J dropped 8; count of bases not matched to a gene: 10. The germline V gene has CDR1 SGHTA and CDR2 FQGNSA. The CDR3 consists of 16 residues. CDR3 sequence reads: CASSLEGTEWGEKLFF. The CDR3 DNA is TGTGCCAGCAGCTTAGAAGGGACAGAATGGGGCGAAAAACTGTTTTTT.

The chain uses TRBV6-5 and TRBJ2-7; D is uncertain. Trimming removed 6 bases from V and 7 bases from J, with 13 bases in between. The CDR3 is made up of 12 amino acids. Germline CDR1 MNHEY, CDR2 SVGAGI. The CDR3 reads CASSLPIGEQYF. Written as DNA, the CDR3 is TGTGCCAGCAGCCTACCGATTGGTGAGCAGTACTTC.

This clonotype was seen repeatedly, ten times or more. In DNA, the CDR3 is TGTGCCAGCAGTTTAGGAAGGTGGGGGGAAGGGGAGATCGGTGAGCAGTTCTTC. Protein product: CASSLGRWGEGEIGEQFF. The chain carries TRBV12-3 or TRBV12-4 and TRBJ2-1; D possibly corresponds to TRBD2 (6 bases). This CDR3 spans 18 amino acids. V was cut by 1 base and J by 9 bases, with 25 bases left in between.

This clonotype was counted at least ten times. The rearrangement links TRBV24-1 to TRBJ1-2, with 7 bases fitting TRBD1. The CDR3 has 15 amino acids. Unmatched junction bases numbered 5, after V lost 5 bases and J lost 0 bases. CDR1 is KGHDR, CDR2 SFDVKD, per germline. CDR3 loop: CATSAAGTANYGYTF. CDR3 sequence (DNA): TGTGCCACCAGTGCCGCCGGGACAGCTAACTATGGCTACACCTTC.